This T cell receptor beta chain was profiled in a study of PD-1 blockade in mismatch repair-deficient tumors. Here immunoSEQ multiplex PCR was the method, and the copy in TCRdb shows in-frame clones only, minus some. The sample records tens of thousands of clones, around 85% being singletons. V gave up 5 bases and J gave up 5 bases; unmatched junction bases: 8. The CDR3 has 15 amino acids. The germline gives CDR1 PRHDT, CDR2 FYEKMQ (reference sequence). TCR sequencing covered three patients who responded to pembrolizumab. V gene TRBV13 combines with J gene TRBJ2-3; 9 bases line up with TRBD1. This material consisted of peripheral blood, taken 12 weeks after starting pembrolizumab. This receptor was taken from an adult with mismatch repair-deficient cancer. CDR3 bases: TGTGCCAGCAGCGGCGACAGGGGGTCGATAGATACGCAGTATTTT. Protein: CASSGDRGSIDTQYF.